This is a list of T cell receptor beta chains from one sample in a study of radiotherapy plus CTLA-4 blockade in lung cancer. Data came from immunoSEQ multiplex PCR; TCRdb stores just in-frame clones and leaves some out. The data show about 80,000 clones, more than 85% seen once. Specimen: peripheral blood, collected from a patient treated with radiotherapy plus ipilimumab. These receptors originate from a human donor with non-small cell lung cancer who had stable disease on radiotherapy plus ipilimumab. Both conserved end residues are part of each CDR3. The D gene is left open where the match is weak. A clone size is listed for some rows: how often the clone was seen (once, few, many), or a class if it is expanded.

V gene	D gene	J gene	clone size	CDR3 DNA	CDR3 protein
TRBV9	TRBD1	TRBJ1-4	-	TGTGCCAGCAGCTTAGACAGGGGTGGGGCTAATGAAAAACTGTTTTTT	CASSLDRGGANEKLFF
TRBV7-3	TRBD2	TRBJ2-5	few	TGTGCCAGCAGCTCCGGACTAGCGGGGGCGGAGACCCAGTACTTC	CASSSGLAGAETQYF
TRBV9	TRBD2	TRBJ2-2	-	TGTGCCAGCAGCGCTCCTCTAGCGGGGGGGTTAAACACCGGGGAGCTGTTTTTT	CASSAPLAGGLNTGELFF
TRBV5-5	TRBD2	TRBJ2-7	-	TGTGCCAGCAGCTTGGAGGGCGGGAGTCTTACCTACGAGCAGTACTTC	CASSLEGGSLTYEQYF
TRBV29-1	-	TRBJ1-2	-	TGCAGCGTGATACAGGGTCTGGGCACTAACTATGGCTACACCTTC	CSVIQGLGTNYGYTF
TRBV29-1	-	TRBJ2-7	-	TGCAGCGTTGAATCGGGGTTTGAGAACGAGCAGTACTTC	CSVESGFENEQYF
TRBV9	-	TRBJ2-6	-	TGTGCCAGCAGCCCCCGGACGGGTCGCTCTGGGGCCAACGTCCTGACTTTC	CASSPRTGRSGANVLTF
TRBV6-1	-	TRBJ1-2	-	TGTGCCAGCAGTGTTGCAGGGCCTGGCTATGGCTACACCTTC	CASSVAGPGYGYTF
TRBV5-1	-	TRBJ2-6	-	TGCGCCAGCAGCTTAGGGACGGGCTCTGGGGCCAACGTCCTGACTTTC	CASSLGTGSGANVLTF
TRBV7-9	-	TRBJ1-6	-	TGTGCCAGCAGCCAATTGGCGCAGCCCAATTCACCCCTCCACTTT	CASSQLAQPNSPLHF
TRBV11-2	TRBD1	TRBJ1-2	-	TGTGCCAGCAGCCTCGGACAGGGTCGTGGCTACACCTTC	CASSLGQGRGYTF
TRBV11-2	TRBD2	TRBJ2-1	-	TGTGCCAGCAGCCCCCGACTAGCGCTAGACAATGAGCAGTTCTTC	CASSPRLALDNEQFF
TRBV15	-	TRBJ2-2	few	TGTGCCACCAGCAGAGATTGGGGGGCGCGTCGCACCGGGGAGCTGTTTTTT	CATSRDWGARRTGELFF
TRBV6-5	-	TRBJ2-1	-	TGTGCCAGCAGTTTAGGGGGATATGAGCAGTTCTTC	CASSLGGYEQFF
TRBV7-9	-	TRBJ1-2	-	TGTGCCAGCAGCTTAGGAGGGAATGCGCTCTACTATGGCTACACCTTC	CASSLGGNALYYGYTF
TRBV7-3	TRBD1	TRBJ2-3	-	TGTGCCAGCAGCTTAATGGGACAGAGCACAGATACGCAGTATTTT	CASSLMGQSTDTQYF
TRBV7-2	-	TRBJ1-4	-	TGTGCCAGCAGCCGACAGTCTAGTGGGGAAAAACTGTTTTTT	CASSRQSSGEKLFF
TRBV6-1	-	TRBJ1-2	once	TGTGCCAGCAGTGAAGCGGTCTATGGCTACACCTTC	CASSEAVYGYTF
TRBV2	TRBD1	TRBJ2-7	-	TGTGCCAGCAGCCGACAGGGTCAATCCGAGCAGTACTTC	CASSRQGQSEQYF
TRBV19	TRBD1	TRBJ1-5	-	TGTGCCAGTAGTATCCGGGGACAGGGGTCTCAGCCCCAGCATTTT	CASSIRGQGSQPQHF
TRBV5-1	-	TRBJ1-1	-	TGCGCCAGCGGCCAGGCAGGGAGCGGTCCCGGGAACACTGAAGCTTTCTTT	CASGQAGSGPGNTEAFF
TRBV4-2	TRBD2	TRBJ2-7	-	TGTGCCAGCAGCCAAGGGACTAGCGGGACTTACGAGCAGTACTTC	CASSQGTSGTYEQYF
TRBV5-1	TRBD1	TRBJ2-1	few	TGCGCCAGCAGCCCTCCGGGACAGGGTTACAATGAGCAGTTCTTC	CASSPPGQGYNEQFF
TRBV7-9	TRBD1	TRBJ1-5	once	TGTGCCAGCAGCCTGGACAGGATTGGACAGCCCCAGCATTTT	CASSLDRIGQPQHF
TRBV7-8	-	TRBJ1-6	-	TGTGCCAGCAGCTTAGGTCCAGGGTGGAACTCACCCCTCCACTTT	CASSLGPGWNSPLHF
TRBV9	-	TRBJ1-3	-	TGTGCCAGCAGCGTAGGGGTGCCCTACTCTGGAAACACCATATATTTT	CASSVGVPYSGNTIYF
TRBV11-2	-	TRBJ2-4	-	TGTGCCAGCAGCTTAGACCGGGCAGCTCAACTAGCCAAAAACATTCAGTACTTC	CASSLDRAAQLAKNIQYF
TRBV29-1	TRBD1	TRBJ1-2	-	TGCAGCGTCTCCACCGGGACAGGGAGAGATGGCTACACCTTC	CSVSTGTGRDGYTF
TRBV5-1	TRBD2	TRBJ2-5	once	TGCGCCAGCAGCTTGGCCGGACTAGCGGGGCAAGAGACCCAGTACTTC	CASSLAGLAGQETQYF
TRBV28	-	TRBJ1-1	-	TGTGCCAGCAGTTCCTGGGCCACCATGAACACTGAAGCTTTCTTT	CASSSWATMNTEAFF
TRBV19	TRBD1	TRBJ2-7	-	TGTGCCAGTAGTACGTTCCCATATAAGACAGGGATCCCAAGAACCTACGAGCAGTACTTC	CASSTFPYKTGIPRTYEQYF
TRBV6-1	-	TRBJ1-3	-	TGTGCCAGCGCTTCAATAGGGGGCTCTGGAAACACCATATATTTT	CASASIGGSGNTIYF
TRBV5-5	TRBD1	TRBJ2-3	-	TGTGCCAGCAGCTCGATTGGTGGGCTACCGGGACAGAGCACAGATACGCAGTATTTT	CASSSIGGLPGQSTDTQYF
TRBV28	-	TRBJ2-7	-	TGTGCCAGCATCAGGGGTCTTCCCCCCTACGAGCAGTACTTC	CASIRGLPPYEQYF
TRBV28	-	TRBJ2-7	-	TGTGCCAGCAGCTCGGGTTGGGGGAAGCAGTACTTC	CASSSGWGKQYF
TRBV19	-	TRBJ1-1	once	TGTGCCAGTACCTCTGGGCAGACGGGCACTGAAGCTTTCTTT	CASTSGQTGTEAFF
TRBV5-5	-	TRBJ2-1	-	TGTGCCAGCAGCTTAATAAATGAGCAGTTCTTC	CASSLINEQFF
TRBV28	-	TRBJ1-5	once	TGTGCCACCCTGCTGAGGAAGAGTAGCAATCAGCCCCAGCATTTT	CATLLRKSSNQPQHF
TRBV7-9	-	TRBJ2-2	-	TGTGCCAGCAGCCTAGAACTAGCTGGGGAGCTGTTTTTT	CASSLELAGELFF
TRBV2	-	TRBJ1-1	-	TGTGCCAGCAGTGTTCCAGGGAGGAACACTGAAGCTTTCTTT	CASSVPGRNTEAFF
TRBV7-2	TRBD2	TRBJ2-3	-	TGTGCCAGCAGCTTAGTGGGGAGGGCAAACACAGATACGCAGTATTTT	CASSLVGRANTDTQYF
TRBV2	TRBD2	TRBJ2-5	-	TGTGCCAGCAGACGGGCAAGGCGGGGGGGCCAAGAGACCCAGTACTTC	CASRRARRGGQETQYF
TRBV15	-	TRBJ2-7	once	TGTGCCACCGGATTTTTTCCAGGGTCCTACGAGCAGTACTTC	CATGFFPGSYEQYF
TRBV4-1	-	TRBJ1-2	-	TGCGCCAGCAGCCAAGAAACGACAGGTTTGAACTATGGCTACACCTTC	CASSQETTGLNYGYTF
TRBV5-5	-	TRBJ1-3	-	TGTGCCAGCAGCTTGGTGCCGGCGGGTGGAGGAAACACCATATATTTT	CASSLVPAGGGNTIYF
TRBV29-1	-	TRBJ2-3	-	TGCAGCGTCCGAAAGATAGGGGAGTATTCAGATACGCAGTATTTT	CSVRKIGEYSDTQYF
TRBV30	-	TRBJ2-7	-	TGTGCCTGGAGTGTATCTGGCAGGTACGAGCAGTACTTC	CAWSVSGRYEQYF
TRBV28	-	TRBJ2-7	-	TGTGCCAGCAGCCGTTACGGGCAGTACTTC	CASSRYGQYF
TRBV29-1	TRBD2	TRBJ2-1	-	TGCAGCGTTCGCGGAGCGGGGGGCCCGAGCTCCTACAATGAGCAGTTCTTC	CSVRGAGGPSSYNEQFF
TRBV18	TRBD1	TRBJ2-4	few	TGTGCCAGCTCACTAGCTACTCCGGGACAGGGGGCAAACATTCAGTACTTC	CASSLATPGQGANIQYF
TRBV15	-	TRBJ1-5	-	TGTGCCACCAGCAGAGAAAACCATCAGCCCCAGCATTTT	CATSRENHQPQHF
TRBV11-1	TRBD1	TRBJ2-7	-	TGTGCCAGCAGCCGCGACAGGGGGGAAGGGGAGCAGTACTTC	CASSRDRGEGEQYF
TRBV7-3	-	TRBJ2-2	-	TGTGCCAGCAGCCAAATAGTGACCGGGGAGCTGTTTTTT	CASSQIVTGELFF